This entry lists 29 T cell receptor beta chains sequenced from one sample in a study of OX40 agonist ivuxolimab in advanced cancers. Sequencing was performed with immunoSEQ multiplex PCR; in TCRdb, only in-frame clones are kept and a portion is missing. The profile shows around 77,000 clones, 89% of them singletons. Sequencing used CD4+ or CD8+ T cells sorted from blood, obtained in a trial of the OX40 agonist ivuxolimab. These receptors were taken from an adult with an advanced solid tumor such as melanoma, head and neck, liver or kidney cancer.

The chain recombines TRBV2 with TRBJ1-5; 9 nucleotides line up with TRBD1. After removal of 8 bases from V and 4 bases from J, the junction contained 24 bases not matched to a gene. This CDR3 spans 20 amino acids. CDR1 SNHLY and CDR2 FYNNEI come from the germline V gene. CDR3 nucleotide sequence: TGTGCCAGCCGACCGGGACAGGGAACCCGGGGACTCGGACCGAATCAGCCCCAGCATTTT. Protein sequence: CASRPGQGTRGLGPNQPQHF.

CDR3 DNA: TGTGCCAGCTCAAGGACAGGGGGCGGAAACACTGAAGCTTTCTTT. Its translation: CASSRTGGGNTEAFF. This chain links TRBV18 with TRBJ1-1; 11 bases align to TRBD1. CDR3 length equals 15 residues. Trimming at V came to 5 bases and at J to 2 bases, leaving 4 bases not matched to a gene. CDR1 KGHSH and CDR2 LQKENI come from the germline V gene.

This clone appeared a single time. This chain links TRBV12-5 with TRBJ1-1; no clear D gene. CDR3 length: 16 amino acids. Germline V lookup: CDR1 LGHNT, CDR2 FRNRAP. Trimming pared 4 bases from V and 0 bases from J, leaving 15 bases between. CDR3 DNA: TGTGCTAGTGGTTCCAGAGGGAAAGTCATGAACACTGAAGCTTTCTTT. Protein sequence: CASGSRGKVMNTEAFF.

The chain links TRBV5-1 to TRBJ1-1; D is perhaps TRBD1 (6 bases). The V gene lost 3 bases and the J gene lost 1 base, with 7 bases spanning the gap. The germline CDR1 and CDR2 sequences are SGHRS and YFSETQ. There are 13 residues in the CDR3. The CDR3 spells CASSSGQNTEAFF. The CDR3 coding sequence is TGCGCCAGCAGCTCGGGACAGAACACTGAAGCTTTCTTT.

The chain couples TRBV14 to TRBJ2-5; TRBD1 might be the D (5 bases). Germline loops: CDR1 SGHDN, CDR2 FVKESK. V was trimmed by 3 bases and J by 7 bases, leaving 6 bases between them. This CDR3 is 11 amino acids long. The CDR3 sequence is CASSQGRTQYF. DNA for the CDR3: TGTGCCAGCAGCCAGGGGCGGACCCAGTACTTC.

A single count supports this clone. The CDR3 DNA reads TGTGCCAGTAGAGCCCTAGGGGTAGCGAGGGAGACCCAGTACTTC. Translation: CASRALGVARETQYF. V is TRBV19 and J is TRBJ2-5; either TRBD1 or TRBD2 may supply D (5 bases each). Germline V gives CDR1 LNHDA, CDR2 SQIVND (reference sequence). The CDR3 is 15 residues long. Trimming stripped 6 bases from V and 5 bases from J, with 19 bases between.

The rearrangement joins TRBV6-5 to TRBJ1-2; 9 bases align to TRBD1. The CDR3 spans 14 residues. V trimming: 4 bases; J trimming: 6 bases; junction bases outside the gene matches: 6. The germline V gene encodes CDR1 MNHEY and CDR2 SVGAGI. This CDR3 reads CASSSRDRENGYTF. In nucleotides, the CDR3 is TGTGCCAGCAGTTCCCGGGACAGGGAAAATGGCTACACCTTC.

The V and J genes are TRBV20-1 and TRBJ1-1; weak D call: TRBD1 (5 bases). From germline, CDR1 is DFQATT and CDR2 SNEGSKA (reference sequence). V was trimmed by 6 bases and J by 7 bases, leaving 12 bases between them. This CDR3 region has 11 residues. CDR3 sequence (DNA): TGCAGTGCAGGGGCAGCTTTTGAAGCTTTCTTT. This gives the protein CSAGAAFEAFF.

The CDR3 loop is CAIRPALQNTEAFF. Written as DNA, the CDR3 is TGTGCCATCAGGCCCGCACTTCAGAACACTGAAGCTTTCTTT. The V call is TRBV10-3, the J call TRBJ1-1; D is unclear. This CDR3 has 14 amino acids. Trimming took off 6 bases at V and 1 base at J, with 12 bases between the two ends. CDR1 is ENHRY, CDR2 SYGVKD, per germline.

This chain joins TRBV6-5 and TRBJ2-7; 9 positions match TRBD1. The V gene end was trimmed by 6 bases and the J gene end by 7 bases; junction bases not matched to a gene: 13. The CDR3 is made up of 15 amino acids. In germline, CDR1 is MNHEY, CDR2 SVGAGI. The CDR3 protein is CASSPPGTGREEQYF. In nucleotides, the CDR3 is TGTGCCAGCAGCCCGCCCGGGACAGGGAGGGAAGAGCAGTACTTC.

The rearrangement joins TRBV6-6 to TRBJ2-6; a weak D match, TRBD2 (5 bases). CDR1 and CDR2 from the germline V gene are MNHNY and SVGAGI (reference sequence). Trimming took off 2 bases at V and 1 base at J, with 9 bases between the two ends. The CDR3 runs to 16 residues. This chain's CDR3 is CASSYPTGSGANVLTF. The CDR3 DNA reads TGTGCCAGCAGTTACCCCACGGGGTCTGGGGCCAACGTCCTGACTTTC.

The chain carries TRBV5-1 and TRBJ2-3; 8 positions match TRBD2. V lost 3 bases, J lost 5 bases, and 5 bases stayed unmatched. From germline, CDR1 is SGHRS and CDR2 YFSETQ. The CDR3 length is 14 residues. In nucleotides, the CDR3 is TGCGCCAGCAGCTCGACTAGCGCTGGAGATACGCAGTATTTT. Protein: CASSSTSAGDTQYF.

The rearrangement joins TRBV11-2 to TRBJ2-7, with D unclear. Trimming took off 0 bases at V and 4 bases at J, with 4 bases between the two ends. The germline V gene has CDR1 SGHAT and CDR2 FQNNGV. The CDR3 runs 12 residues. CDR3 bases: TGTGCCAGCAGCTTAGATCTATACGAGCAGTACTTC. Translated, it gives CASSLDLYEQYF.

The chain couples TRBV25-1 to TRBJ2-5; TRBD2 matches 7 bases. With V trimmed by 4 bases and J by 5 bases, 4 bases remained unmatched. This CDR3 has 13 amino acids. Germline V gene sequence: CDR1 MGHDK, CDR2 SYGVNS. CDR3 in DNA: TGTGCCAGCAGTGGCGGGGGACTGGAGACCCAGTACTTC. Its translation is CASSGGGLETQYF.

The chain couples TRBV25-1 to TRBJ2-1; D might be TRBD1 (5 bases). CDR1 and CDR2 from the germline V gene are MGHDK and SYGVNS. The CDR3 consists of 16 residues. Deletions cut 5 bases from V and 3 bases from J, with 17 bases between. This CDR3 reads CASSSARQYFYNEQFF. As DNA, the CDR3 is TGTGCCAGCAGTTCAGCGAGACAGTACTTCTACAATGAGCAGTTCTTC.

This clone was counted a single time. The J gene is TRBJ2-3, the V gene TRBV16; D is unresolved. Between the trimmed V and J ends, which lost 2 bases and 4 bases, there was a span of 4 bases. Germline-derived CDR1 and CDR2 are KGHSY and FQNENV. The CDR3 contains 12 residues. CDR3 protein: CASSQPPDTQYF. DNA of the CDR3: TGTGCCAGCAGCCAACCCCCAGATACGCAGTATTTT.

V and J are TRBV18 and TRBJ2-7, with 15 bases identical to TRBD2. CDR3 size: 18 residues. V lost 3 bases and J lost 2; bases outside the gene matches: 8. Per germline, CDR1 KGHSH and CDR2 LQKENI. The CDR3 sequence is CASSPGLAGGPVPYEQYF. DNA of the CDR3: TGTGCCAGCTCACCCGGACTAGCGGGAGGGCCTGTCCCCTACGAGCAGTACTTC.

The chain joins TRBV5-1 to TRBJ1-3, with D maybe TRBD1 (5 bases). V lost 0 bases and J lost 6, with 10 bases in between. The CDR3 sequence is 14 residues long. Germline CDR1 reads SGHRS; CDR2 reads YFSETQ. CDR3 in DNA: TGCGCCAGCAGCTTGGGACAGAGAGAAAACACCATATATTTT. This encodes CASSLGQRENTIYF.

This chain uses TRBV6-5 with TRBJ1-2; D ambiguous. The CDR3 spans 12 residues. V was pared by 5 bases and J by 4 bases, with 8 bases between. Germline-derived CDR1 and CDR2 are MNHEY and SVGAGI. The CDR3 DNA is TGTGCCAGCAGTACCCCGCCCTATGGCTACACCTTC. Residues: CASSTPPYGYTF.

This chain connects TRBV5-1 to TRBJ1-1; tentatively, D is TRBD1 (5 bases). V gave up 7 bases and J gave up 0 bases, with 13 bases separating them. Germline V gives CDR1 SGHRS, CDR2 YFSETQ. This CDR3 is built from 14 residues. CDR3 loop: CASRGDLMNTEAFF. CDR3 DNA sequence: TGCGCCAGCCGGGGGGACCTGATGAACACTGAAGCTTTCTTT.

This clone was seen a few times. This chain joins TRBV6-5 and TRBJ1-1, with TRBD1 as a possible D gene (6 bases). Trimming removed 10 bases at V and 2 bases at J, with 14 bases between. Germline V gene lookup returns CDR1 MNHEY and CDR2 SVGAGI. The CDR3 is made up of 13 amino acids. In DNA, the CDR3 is TGTGCCACTGCGGGGGGGGCCAACACTGAAGCTTTCTTT. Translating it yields CATAGGANTEAFF.

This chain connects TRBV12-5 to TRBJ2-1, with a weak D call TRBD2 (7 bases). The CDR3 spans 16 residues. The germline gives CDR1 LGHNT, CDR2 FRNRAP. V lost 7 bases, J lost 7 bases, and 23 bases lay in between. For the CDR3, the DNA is TGTGCTAGTGTTCTCCGCGAGGGGGGGCCGGGTAATGAGCAGTTCTTC. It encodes CASVLREGGPGNEQFF. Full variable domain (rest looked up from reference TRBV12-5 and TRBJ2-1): DARVTQTPRHKVTEMGQEVTMRCQPILGHNTVFWYRQTMMQGLELLAYFRNRAPLDDSGMPKDRFSAEMPDATLATLKIQPSEPRDSAVYFCASVLREGGPGNEQFFGPGTRLTVL.

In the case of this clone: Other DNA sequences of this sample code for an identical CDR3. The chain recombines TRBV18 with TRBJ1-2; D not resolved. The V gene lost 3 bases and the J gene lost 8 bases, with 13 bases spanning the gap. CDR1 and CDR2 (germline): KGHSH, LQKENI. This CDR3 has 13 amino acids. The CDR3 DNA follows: TGTGCCAGCTCACCCTCCGACACGCGAGGCTACACCTTC. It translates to CASSPSDTRGYTF.

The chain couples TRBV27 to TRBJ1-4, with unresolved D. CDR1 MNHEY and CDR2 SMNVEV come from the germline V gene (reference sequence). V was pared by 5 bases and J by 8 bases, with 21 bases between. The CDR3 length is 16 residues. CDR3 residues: CASSRTLGVMLEKLFF. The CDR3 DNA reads TGTGCCAGCAGTAGAACACTCGGGGTGATGCTCGAAAAACTGTTTTTT.

The CDR3 nucleotides are TGTGCCAGCCGGACTCGAGCGGGAGAGACCCAGTACTTC. This encodes CASRTRAGETQYF. This chain connects TRBV27 to TRBJ2-5, with a tentative D call TRBD2 (6 bases). Germline V gene lookup returns CDR1 MNHEY and CDR2 SMNVEV (reference sequence). V was shortened by 8 bases and J by 4 bases, with 14 bases between the two germline ends. The CDR3 length is 13 residues.

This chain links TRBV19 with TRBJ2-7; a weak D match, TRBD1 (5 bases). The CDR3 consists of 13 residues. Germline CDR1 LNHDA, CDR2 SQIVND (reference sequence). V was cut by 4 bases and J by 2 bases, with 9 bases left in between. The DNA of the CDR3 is TGTGCCAGTAGTAGAGACAGCGCCTACGAGCAGTACTTC. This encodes CASSRDSAYEQYF.

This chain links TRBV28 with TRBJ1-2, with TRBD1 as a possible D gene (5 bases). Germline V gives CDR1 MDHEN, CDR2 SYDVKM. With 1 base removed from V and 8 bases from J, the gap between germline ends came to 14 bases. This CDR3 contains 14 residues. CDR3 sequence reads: CASSLSLDTGGYTF. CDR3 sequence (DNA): TGTGCCAGCAGTTTATCCTTGGACACCGGAGGCTACACCTTC.

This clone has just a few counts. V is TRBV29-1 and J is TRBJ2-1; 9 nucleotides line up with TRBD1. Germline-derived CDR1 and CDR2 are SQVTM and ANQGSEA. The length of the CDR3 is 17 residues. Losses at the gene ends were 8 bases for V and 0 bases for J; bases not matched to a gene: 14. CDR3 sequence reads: CSYWTGEDFGSYNEQFF. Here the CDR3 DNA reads TGCAGCTATTGGACAGGGGAGGATTTTGGCTCCTACAATGAGCAGTTCTTC.

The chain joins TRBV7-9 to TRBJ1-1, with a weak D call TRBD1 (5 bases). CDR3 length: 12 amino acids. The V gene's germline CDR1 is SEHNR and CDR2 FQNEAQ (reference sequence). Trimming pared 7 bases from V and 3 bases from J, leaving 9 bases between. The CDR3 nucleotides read TGTGCCAGCATTGGGGGTGACACTGAAGCTTTCTTT. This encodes CASIGGDTEAFF.